This is a list of T cell receptor beta chains from one sample in a study of cytomegalovirus exposure and HLA in healthy donors. Using immunoSEQ multiplex PCR, the repertoire was profiled, and TCRdb retains in-frame clones only, with some absent. The sample has some 210,000 clones, about 77% seen once; the top ten hold less than 2.5%. Sequencing was carried out using PBMCs. These receptors all stem from a woman aged 25-40 years in good health and CMV-seropositive. Each CDR3 is given with its conserved first and last residue. D genes are given only for firm matches. The size entry is marked missing in some rows and otherwise reads once, few, many or a size class.

J	V	D	size	CDR3	DNA
TRBJ2-3	TRBV5-1	NA	few	CASSNTHGVPSTDTQYF	TGCGCCAGCAGCAATACTCACGGGGTCCCTAGCACAGATACGCAGTATTTT
TRBJ2-7	TRBV27	TRBD1	NA	CASSPRQGSYEQYF	TGTGCCAGCAGTCCCAGACAGGGATCCTACGAGCAGTACTTC
TRBJ1-2	TRBV19	NA	once	CATSTGQNYGYTF	TGTGCCACTTCGACAGGCCAAAACTATGGCTACACCTTC
TRBJ1-3	TRBV18	TRBD1	few	CASSPEQGAWSNTIYF	TGTGCCAGCTCACCAGAACAGGGGGCTTGGTCGAACACCATATATTTT
TRBJ2-5	TRBV7-9	NA	NA	CASSLRLPGREETQYF	TGTGCCAGCAGCTTACGCCTCCCGGGCAGGGAAGAGACCCAGTACTTC
TRBJ1-6	TRBV28	NA	NA	CASSLRHTSWALHF	TGTGCCAGCAGTTTAAGACATACCTCATGGGCCCTCCACTTT
TRBJ2-2	TRBV7-9	NA	NA	CAAEQGQGGELFF	TGTGCGGCCGAGCAGGGCCAAGGCGGGGAGCTGTTTTTT
TRBJ2-7	TRBV30	TRBD2	NA	CAWSPWTSGNYEQYF	TGTGCCTGGAGTCCTTGGACTAGCGGGAACTACGAGCAGTACTTC
TRBJ2-7	TRBV5-4	NA	NA	CASSELDRSSDEQYF	TGTGCCAGCAGCGAACTAGACCGCTCGTCCGACGAGCAGTACTTC
TRBJ2-4	TRBV7-6	NA	NA	CASSLGLGENIQYF	TGTGCCAGCAGCTTAGGATTAGGGGAAAACATTCAGTACTTC
TRBJ2-5	TRBV18	NA	NA	CASSPLRGSQETQYF	TGTGCCAGCTCACCACTCCGAGGCAGCCAAGAGACCCAGTACTTC
TRBJ1-1	TRBV10-3	NA	NA	CAITPRTGRGTEAFF	TGTGCCATCACCCCGAGGACGGGCCGGGGCACTGAAGCTTTCTTT
TRBJ1-5	TRBV6-1	NA	NA	CASSLDSYSNQPQHF	TGTGCCAGCAGTTTGGACTCTTATAGCAATCAGCCCCAGCATTTT
TRBJ2-1	TRBV28	TRBD2	NA	CASSSPSGGFNEQFF	TGTGCCAGCAGTTCCCCGTCGGGAGGATTCAATGAGCAGTTCTTC
TRBJ1-2	TRBV19	TRBD1	NA	CASSPRDRPNYGYTF	TGTGCCAGTAGTCCCCGGGACAGGCCTAACTATGGCTACACCTTC
TRBJ1-2	TRBV7-6	TRBD1	NA	CASSLSGGNGYTF	TGTGCCAGCAGCTTATCAGGGGGCAATGGCTACACCTTC
TRBJ2-5	TRBV7-4	TRBD2	NA	CASSLLGREQYF	TGTGCCAGCAGCTTACTAGGGAGGGAGCAGTACTTC
TRBJ2-1	TRBV6-6	TRBD2	NA	CASSYLTSGRNEQFF	TGTGCCAGCAGTTACCTGACTAGCGGGAGGAATGAGCAGTTCTTC
TRBJ2-7	TRBV5-1	TRBD2	NA	CASSFRTSGTSYEQYF	TGCGCCAGCAGCTTTAGGACTAGCGGAACCTCCTACGAGCAGTACTTC
TRBJ2-4	TRBV6-5	NA	NA	CASSSGGELNIQYF	TGTGCCAGCAGTTCAGGTGGGGAGTTGAACATTCAGTACTTC
TRBJ2-7	TRBV5-1	TRBD1	NA	CASSPGQGAREQYF	TGCGCCAGCAGCCCGGGACAGGGGGCGCGAGAGCAGTACTTC
TRBJ2-7	TRBV5-1	NA	NA	CASSLIGGPYEQYF	TGCGCCAGCAGCTTGATTGGGGGCCCCTACGAGCAGTACTTC
TRBJ2-7	TRBV7-3	TRBD2	NA	CASSLGLAGVYEQYF	TGTGCCAGCAGCTTAGGGCTAGCGGGAGTCTACGAGCAGTACTTC
TRBJ2-5	TRBV28	NA	NA	CASSSLAGAKETQYF	TGTGCCAGCAGCAGTCTGGCAGGGGCCAAAGAGACCCAGTACTTC
TRBJ1-2	TRBV2	NA	NA	CASSEQSVNYGYTF	TGTGCCAGCAGTGAACAGTCCGTTAACTATGGCTACACCTTC
TRBJ1-5	TRBV28	TRBD1	NA	CASSFRGLVKPQHF	TGTGCCAGCAGTTTCAGGGGGCTTGTGAAGCCCCAGCATTTT
TRBJ1-2	TRBV28	TRBD1	few	CASSPRDREKYGYTF	TGTGCCAGCAGTCCGAGGGACAGGGAGAAGTATGGCTACACCTTC
TRBJ2-2	TRBV29-1	TRBD2	few	CSVEDRRRLAGGELFF	TGCAGCGTTGAAGATAGGCGTAGACTAGCTGGCGGGGAGCTGTTTTTT
TRBJ2-2	TRBV5-1	TRBD2	NA	CASSPGGGFTGELFF	TGCGCCAGCAGCCCCGGGGGGGGCTTCACCGGGGAGCTGTTTTTT
TRBJ2-5	TRBV18	NA	NA	CASSPGGKLETQYF	TGTGCCAGCTCACCTGGGGGGAAACTGGAGACCCAGTACTTC
TRBJ2-3	TRBV15	NA	once	CATSRGPVSRLQADTQYF	TGTGCCACCAGCAGAGGCCCCGTTTCCCGCCTGCAGGCAGATACGCAGTATTTT
TRBJ1-4	TRBV28	NA	NA	CASIEAGAYEKLFF	TGTGCCAGCATCGAGGCAGGGGCTTATGAAAAACTGTTTTTT
TRBJ1-2	TRBV5-1	TRBD1	NA	CASSSGGGGYGYTF	TGCGCCAGCAGCTCAGGGGGTGGAGGCTATGGCTACACCTTC
TRBJ2-5	TRBV9	NA	NA	CASSGMGGLPKPYF	TGTGCCAGCAGCGGGATGGGTGGACTCCCCAAACCGTACTTC
TRBJ2-1	TRBV9	TRBD2	NA	CASSLAGVTTYEQFF	TGTGCCAGCAGCTTAGCGGGAGTAACTACATATGAGCAGTTCTTC
TRBJ1-2	TRBV10-3	TRBD1	few	CAISVQGAGGYTF	TGTGCCATCAGTGTACAGGGGGCAGGTGGCTACACCTTC
TRBJ2-7	TRBV2	NA	NA	CATTTDYEQYF	TGTGCCACCACGACAGATTACGAGCAGTACTTC
TRBJ1-2	TRBV25-1	NA	NA	CASSLSGANYGYTF	TGTGCCAGCAGCCTCTCGGGGGCTAACTATGGCTACACCTTC
TRBJ2-7	TRBV6-6	TRBD2	NA	CASSYTVDLAVYEQYF	TGTGCCAGCAGTTACACAGTGGATCTAGCGGTCTACGAGCAGTACTTC
TRBJ1-1	TRBV7-9	NA	NA	CASSPPLTTMNTEAFF	TGTGCCAGCAGCCCGCCCCTGACGACTATGAACACTGAAGCTTTCTTT
TRBJ2-7	TRBV18	NA	NA	CASSPPWRQSYEQYF	TGTGCCAGCTCACCACCGTGGAGACAGTCCTACGAGCAGTACTTC
TRBJ1-1	TRBV5-1	NA	NA	CASSLGARNTEAFF	TGCGCCAGCAGCTTGGGGGCAAGGAACACTGAAGCTTTCTTT
TRBJ2-1	TRBV5-4	NA	NA	CASSSNNIFGQFF	TGTGCCAGCAGCTCAAACAACATTTTTGGGCAGTTCTTC
TRBJ1-1	TRBV7-2	NA	NA	CASSLAPNRIDSEAFF	TGTGCCAGCAGCTTAGCTCCAAACCGGATCGACAGTGAAGCTTTCTTT
TRBJ2-5	TRBV7-2	NA	NA	CASSLVRETQYF	TGTGCCAGCAGCTTAGTCAGAGAGACCCAGTACTTC
TRBJ2-1	TRBV7-2	NA	once	CASRQRANSYNEQFF	TGTGCCAGCAGACAGCGGGCAAACTCCTACAATGAGCAGTTCTTC
TRBJ1-2	TRBV5-6	NA	NA	CASSLVQRPNYGYTF	TGTGCCAGCAGCTTGGTACAGCGGCCTAACTATGGCTACACCTTC